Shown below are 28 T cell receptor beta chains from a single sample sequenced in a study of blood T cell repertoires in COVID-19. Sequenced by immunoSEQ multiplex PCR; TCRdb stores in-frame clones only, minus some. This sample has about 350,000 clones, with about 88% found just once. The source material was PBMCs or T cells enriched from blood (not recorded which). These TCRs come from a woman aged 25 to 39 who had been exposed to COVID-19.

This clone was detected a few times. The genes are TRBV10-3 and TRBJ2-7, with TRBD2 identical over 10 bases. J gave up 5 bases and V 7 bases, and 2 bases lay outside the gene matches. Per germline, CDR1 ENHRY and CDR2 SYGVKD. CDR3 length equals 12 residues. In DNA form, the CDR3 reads TGTGCCATCAATAGCGGGAGGAACGAGCAGTACTTC. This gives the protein CAINSGRNEQYF.

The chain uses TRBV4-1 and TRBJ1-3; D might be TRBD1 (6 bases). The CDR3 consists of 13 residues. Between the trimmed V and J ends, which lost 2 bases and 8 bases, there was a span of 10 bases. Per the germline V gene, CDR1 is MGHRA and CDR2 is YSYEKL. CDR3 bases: TGCGCCAGCAGCCAAAATTGGGGGCACACCATATATTTT. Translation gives CASSQNWGHTIYF.

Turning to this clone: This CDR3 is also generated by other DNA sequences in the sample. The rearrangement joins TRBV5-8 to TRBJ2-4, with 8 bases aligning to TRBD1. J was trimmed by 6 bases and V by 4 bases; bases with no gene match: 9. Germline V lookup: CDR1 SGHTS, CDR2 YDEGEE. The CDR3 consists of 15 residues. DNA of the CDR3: TGTGCCAGCAGCCTCGGACAGGGCGCGGGAAACATTCAGTACTTC. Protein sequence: CASSLGQGAGNIQYF.

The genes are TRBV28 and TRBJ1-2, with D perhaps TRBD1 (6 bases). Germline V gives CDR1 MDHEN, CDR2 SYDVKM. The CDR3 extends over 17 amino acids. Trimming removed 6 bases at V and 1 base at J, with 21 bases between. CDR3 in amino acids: CASSPGHLVSRNYGYTF. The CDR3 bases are TGTGCCAGCAGCCCGGGACACCTCGTCAGTCGTAACTATGGCTACACCTTC.

DNA of the CDR3: TGTGCCAGCAGCGAAAGGACTAGCGGGACCCAAGAGACCCAGTACTTC. It is translated as CASSERTSGTQETQYF. The J gene is TRBJ2-5, the V gene TRBV9; 12 bases agree with TRBD2. CDR1 is SGDLS, CDR2 YYNGEE, per germline. There are 16 residues in the CDR3. V was pared by 3 bases and J by 1 base, with 4 bases of the junction left unmatched.

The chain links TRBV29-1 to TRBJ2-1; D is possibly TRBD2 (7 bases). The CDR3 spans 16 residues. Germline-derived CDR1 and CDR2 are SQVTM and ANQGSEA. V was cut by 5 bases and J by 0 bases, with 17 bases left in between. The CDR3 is CSVRVGGVSSYNEQFF. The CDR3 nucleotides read TGCAGCGTTAGGGTAGGGGGGGTCAGCTCCTACAATGAGCAGTTCTTC.

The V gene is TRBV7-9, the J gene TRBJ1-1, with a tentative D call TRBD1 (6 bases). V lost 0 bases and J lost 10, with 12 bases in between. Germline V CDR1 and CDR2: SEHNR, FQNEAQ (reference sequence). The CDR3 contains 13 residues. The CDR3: CASSLAMGAGAFF. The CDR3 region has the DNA TGTGCCAGCAGCTTAGCGATGGGGGCTGGAGCTTTCTTT.

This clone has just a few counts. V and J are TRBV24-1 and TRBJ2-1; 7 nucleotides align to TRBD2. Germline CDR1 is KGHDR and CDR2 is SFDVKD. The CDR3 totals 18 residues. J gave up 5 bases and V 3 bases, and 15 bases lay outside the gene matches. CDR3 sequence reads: CATSDQPRSSGENNEQFF. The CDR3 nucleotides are TGTGCCACCAGTGATCAACCTCGTAGCAGCGGGGAAAACAATGAGCAGTTCTTC.

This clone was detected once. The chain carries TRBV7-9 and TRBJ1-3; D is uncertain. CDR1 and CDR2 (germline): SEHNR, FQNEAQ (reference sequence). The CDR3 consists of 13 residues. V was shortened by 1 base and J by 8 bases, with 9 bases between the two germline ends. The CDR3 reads CASSLEAGDTIYF. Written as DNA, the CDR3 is TGTGCCAGCAGCTTAGAGGCAGGTGACACCATATATTTT.

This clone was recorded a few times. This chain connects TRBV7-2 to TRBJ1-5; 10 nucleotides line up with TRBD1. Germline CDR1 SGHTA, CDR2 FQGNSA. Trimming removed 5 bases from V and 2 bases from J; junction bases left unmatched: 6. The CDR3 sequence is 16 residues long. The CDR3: CASSMTGGAGNQPQHF. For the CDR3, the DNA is TGTGCCAGCAGCATGACAGGGGGCGCGGGCAATCAGCCCCAGCATTTT.

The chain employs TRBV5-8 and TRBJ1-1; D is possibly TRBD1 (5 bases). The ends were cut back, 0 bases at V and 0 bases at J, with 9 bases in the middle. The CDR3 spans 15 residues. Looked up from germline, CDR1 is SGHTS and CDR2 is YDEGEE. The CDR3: CASSLVIQVNTEAFF. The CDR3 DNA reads TGTGCCAGCAGCTTGGTCATACAGGTGAACACTGAAGCTTTCTTT.

CDR3 in amino acids: CASSHITLGLVGETQYF. CDR3 in DNA: TGTGCCAGCAGTCACATTACCCTGGGACTAGTCGGGGAGACCCAGTACTTC. The chain joins TRBV6-6 to TRBJ2-5; 8 bases are a match to TRBD2. Germline V gene data show CDR1 as MNHNY and CDR2 as SVGAGI (reference sequence). CDR3 length equals 17 residues. Germline trimming cut 5 bases from V and 5 bases from J; bases unmatched to any gene: 16.

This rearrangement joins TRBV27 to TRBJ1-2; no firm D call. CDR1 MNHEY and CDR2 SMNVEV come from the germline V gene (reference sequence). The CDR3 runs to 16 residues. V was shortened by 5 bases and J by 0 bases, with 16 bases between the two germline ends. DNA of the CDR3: TGTGCCAGCAGTCCCCGAGGGCAGGATGCTAACTATGGCTACACCTTC. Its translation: CASSPRGQDANYGYTF.

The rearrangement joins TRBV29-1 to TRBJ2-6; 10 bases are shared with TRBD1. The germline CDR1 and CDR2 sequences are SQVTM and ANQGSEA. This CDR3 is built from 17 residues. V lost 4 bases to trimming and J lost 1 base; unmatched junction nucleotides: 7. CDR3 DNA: TGCAGCGTTGCGGGTGGACAGGGGGTTTCTGGGGCCAACGTCCTGACTTTC. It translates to CSVAGGQGVSGANVLTF.

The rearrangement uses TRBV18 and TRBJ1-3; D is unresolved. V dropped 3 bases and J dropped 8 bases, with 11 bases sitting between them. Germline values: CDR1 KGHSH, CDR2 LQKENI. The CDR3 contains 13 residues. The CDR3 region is CASSPDSWDTIYF. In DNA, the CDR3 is TGTGCCAGCTCACCGGACTCCTGGGACACCATATATTTT.

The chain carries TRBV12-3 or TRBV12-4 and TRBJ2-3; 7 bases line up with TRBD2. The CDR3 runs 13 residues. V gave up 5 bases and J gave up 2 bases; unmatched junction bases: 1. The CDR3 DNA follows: TGTGCCAGCAGTAGCGGGGACACAGATACGCAGTATTTT. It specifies CASSSGDTDTQYF.

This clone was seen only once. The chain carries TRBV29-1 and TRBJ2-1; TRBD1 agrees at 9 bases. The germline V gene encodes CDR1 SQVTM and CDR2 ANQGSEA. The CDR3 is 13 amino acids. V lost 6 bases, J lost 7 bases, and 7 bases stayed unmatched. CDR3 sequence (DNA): TGCAGCGTCATGACAGGGGGACGGAATGAGCAGTTCTTC. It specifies CSVMTGGRNEQFF.

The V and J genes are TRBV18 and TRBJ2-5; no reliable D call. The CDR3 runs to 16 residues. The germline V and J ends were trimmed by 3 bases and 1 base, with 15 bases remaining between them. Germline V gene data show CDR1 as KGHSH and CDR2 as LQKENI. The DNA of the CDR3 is TGTGCCAGCTCACCTTGGTATCTACCTAGCCAAGAGACCCAGTACTTC. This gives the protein CASSPWYLPSQETQYF. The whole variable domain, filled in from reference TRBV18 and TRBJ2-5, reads NAGVMQNPRHLVRRRGQEARLRCSPMKGHSHVYWYRQLPEEGLKFMVYLQKENIIDESGMPKERFSAEFPKEGPSILRIQQVVRGDSAAYFCASSPWYLPSQETQYFGPGTRLLVL.

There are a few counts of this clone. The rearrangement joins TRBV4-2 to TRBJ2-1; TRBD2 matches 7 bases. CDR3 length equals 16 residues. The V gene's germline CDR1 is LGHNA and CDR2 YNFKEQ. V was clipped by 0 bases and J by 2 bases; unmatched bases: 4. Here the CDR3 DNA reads TGTGCCAGCAGCCAAGAAAGTCTAGCGGCCTACAATGAGCAGTTCTTC. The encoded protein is CASSQESLAAYNEQFF.

The chain's CDR3 is CSVDQGPYGYTF. Here the CDR3 DNA reads TGCAGCGTTGATCAGGGTCCCTATGGCTACACCTTC. The chain links TRBV29-1 to TRBJ1-2; D may be TRBD1 (5 bases). This CDR3 comprises 12 residues. V lost 3 bases and J 4 bases, leaving 9 bases between the germline ends. CDR1 and CDR2 from the germline V gene are SQVTM and ANQGSEA.

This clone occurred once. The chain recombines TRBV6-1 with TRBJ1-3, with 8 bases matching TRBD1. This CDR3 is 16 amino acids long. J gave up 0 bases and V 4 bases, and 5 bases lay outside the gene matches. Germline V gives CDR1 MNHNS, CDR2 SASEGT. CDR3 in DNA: TGTGCCAGCAGTGGGACAGGGAGACTCTCTGGAAACACCATATATTTT. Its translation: CASSGTGRLSGNTIYF.

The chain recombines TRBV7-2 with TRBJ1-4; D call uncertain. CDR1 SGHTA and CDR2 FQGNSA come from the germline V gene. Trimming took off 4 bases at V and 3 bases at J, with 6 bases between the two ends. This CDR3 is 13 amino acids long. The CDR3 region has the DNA TGTGCCAGCAGCTCACAGCCTAATGAAAAACTGTTTTTT. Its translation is CASSSQPNEKLFF.

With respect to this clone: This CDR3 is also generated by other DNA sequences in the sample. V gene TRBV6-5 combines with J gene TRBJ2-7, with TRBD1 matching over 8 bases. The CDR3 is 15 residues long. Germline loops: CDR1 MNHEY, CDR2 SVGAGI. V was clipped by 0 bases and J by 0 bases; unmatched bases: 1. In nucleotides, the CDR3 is TGTGCCAGCAGTTACTCGACAGGGGTCTCCTACGAGCAGTACTTC. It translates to CASSYSTGVSYEQYF.

This CDR3 is CASSIGGIFSYEQYF. The CDR3, as DNA: TGTGCCAGTAGTATAGGTGGCATCTTCTCCTACGAGCAGTACTTC. The J gene is TRBJ2-7, the V gene TRBV19, with D hard to call. Germline V gene lookup returns CDR1 LNHDA and CDR2 SQIVND (reference sequence). Between the trimmed V and J ends, which lost 1 base and 0 bases, there was a span of 10 bases. The CDR3 length is 15 residues.

The CDR3 DNA sequence: TGTGCCAGCACTCAATTCGGGGACTACAATGAGCAGTTCTTC. Translating gives CASTQFGDYNEQFF. The rearrangement uses TRBV27 and TRBJ2-1; maybe TRBD2 (5 bases). The CDR3 runs to 14 residues. Germline V CDR1 and CDR2: MNHEY, SMNVEV (reference sequence). V was trimmed by 7 bases and J by 3 bases, leaving 13 bases between them.

CDR3 in amino acids: CASSESGHTSGANVLTF. CDR3 in DNA: TGCGCCAGCAGTGAGTCGGGACATACCTCTGGGGCCAACGTCCTGACTTTC. V gene TRBV10-2 combines with J gene TRBJ2-6, with a weak D call TRBD1 (6 bases). V lost 0 bases and J lost 0, with 9 bases in between. Germline lookup yields CDR1 WSHSY and CDR2 SAAADI. The CDR3 consists of 17 residues.

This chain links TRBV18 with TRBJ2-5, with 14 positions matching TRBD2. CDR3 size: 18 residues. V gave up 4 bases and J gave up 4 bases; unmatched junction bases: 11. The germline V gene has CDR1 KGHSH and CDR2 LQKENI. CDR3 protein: CASSQGTSGRGIGETQYF. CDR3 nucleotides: TGTGCCAGCTCACAAGGGACTAGCGGGAGAGGAATCGGAGAGACCCAGTACTTC.

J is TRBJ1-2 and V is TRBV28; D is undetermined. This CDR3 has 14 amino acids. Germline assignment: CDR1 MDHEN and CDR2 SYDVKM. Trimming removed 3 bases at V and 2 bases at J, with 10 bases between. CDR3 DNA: TGTGCCAGCAGTTTCCTGACGGGGAACTATGGCTACACCTTC. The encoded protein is CASSFLTGNYGYTF.